What follows is one T cell receptor (beta chain) and its context. Profiled with immunoSEQ multiplex PCR; TCRdb holds only in-frame clones, not every one. The table lists 130,000 to 150,000 clones, around nine tenths of them singletons. V lost 0 bases and J lost 9, with 15 bases in between. Looked up from germline, CDR1 is MNHEY and CDR2 is SMNVEV (reference sequence). The CDR3 runs to 16 residues. The sample is drawn from a study of control samples from healthy donors and cancer patients. V is TRBV27 and J is TRBJ1-6; tentative D call: TRBD1 (5 bases). Specimen: blood. This clonotype originated in a young man in good health. The CDR3 sequence: CASSLSGVSGFSPLHF. The CDR3 region has the DNA TGTGCCAGCAGTTTATCAGGGGTCAGCGGATTTTCACCCCTCCACTTT.